This T cell receptor beta chain was identified in a study of T cells in Graves' hyperthyroidism and ophthalmopathy. Each diagnosis drew on symptoms, thyroxine, TRAb, thyroid ultrasound and orbital computed tomography findings. The study's findings and limits: Blood also carried most thyroid clonotypes expanded above 0.001. The authors' 13 V-J model separated ophthalmopathy from stable hyperthyroidism.

V lost 8 bases, J lost 2 bases, and 13 bases lay in between. The V gene's germline CDR1 is SNHLY and CDR2 FYNNEI. The CDR3 has 14 residues. Amplified TCR beta CDR3 regions came from RNA transcripts. A set of HTBI primers served as the primers for a first-round RT-PCR of the TCR CDR3. Each CDR3 protein is one row after TCRdb ran MiXCR on the multiplex PCR reads. The sample yields hundreds of thousands of distinct CDR3 sequences, 45% seen once. As regards this clonotype: Antigen unknown. One base away lies a much larger clone, so this may be a sequencing read error.

The sample was peripheral blood or thyroid tissue (not recorded which). This chain joins TRBV2 and TRBJ1-5; no reliable D call. The clonotype was recovered from an adult man with Graves' disease, either hyperthyroidism or ophthalmopathy (not recorded which). This chain's CDR3 is CASVTDGGNQPQHF. The CDR3 nucleotides are TGTGCCAGCGTCACCGACGGAGGCAATCAGCCCCAGCATTTT.